Presented here are 31 T cell receptor beta chains from one specimen sequenced in a study of beta chain features in type 1 diabetes. Broader study findings: Type 1 diabetes patients had TCRB CDR3s that were shorter (moderately but significantly so) in all four CD4+ subsets.

These receptors are not linked to any known antigen. The study reverse transcribed the entire isolated RNA, so it sequenced expressed TCRB transcripts. Produced via immunoSEQ multiplex PCR; TCRdb's table is partial and in-frame only. The table has around 650,000 clones, around an eighth seen once; the top ten hold around 0.12%. Sequencing was carried out using naive CD4+ T cells from blood. These receptors were collected from a young man with type 1 diabetes.

The V gene is TRBV7-2, the J gene TRBJ2-3; D unclear. Trimming stripped 2 bases from V and 2 bases from J, with 8 bases between. CDR1 is SGHTA and CDR2 is FQGNSA in the germline V gene. The length of the CDR3 is 14 residues. The CDR3 loop is CASSLSKHTDTQYF. The CDR3 coding sequence is TGTGCCAGCAGCTTAAGTAAGCACACAGATACGCAGTATTTT.

This clone was detected a few times. The V call is TRBV6-6, the J call TRBJ1-6, with 9 bases aligning to TRBD1. This CDR3 comprises 15 residues. After removal of 7 bases from V and 5 bases from J, the junction contained 6 bases not matched to a gene. Germline values: CDR1 MNHNY, CDR2 SVGAGI (reference sequence). CDR3 in amino acids: CASTPGQGNNSPLHF. In nucleotides, the CDR3 is TGTGCCAGCACACCGGGACAGGGAAATAATTCACCCCTCCACTTT.

In its sample, this clone was seen a few times. This chain connects TRBV15 to TRBJ2-2; D unclear. This CDR3 spans 14 amino acids. Germline V CDR1 and CDR2: LNHNV, YYDKDF (reference sequence). V lost 8 bases to trimming and J lost 6 bases, with 16 bases between them. As DNA, the CDR3 is TGTGCCACCGAAAGCACCCCTGAGGCCGGGGAGCTGTTTTTT. It encodes CATESTPEAGELFF.

This clone came up a few times. The CDR3 nucleotides are TGCGCCAGCAGCCAAGATGAGGGGGCGGCTTGGGAAAAACTGTTTTTT. As protein: CASSQDEGAAWEKLFF. The rearrangement joins TRBV4-3 to TRBJ1-4; the match to TRBD1 covers 7 bases. V gave up 0 bases and J gave up 8 bases; unmatched junction bases: 9. Germline CDR1 LGHNA, CDR2 YSLEER. The CDR3 totals 16 residues.

This clone has only a few counts. This chain uses TRBV4-2 with TRBJ1-1, with D maybe TRBD1 (5 bases). The V end lost 0 bases, the J end lost 4 bases, and 12 bases lay between the germline ends. The CDR3 is made up of 15 amino acids. CDR1 LGHNA and CDR2 YNFKEQ come from the germline V gene. The CDR3 reads CASSQDPWGGTEAFF. The CDR3, as DNA: TGTGCCAGCAGCCAAGACCCCTGGGGCGGCACTGAAGCTTTCTTT.

The rearrangement links TRBV7-8 to TRBJ1-2; D is perhaps TRBD1 (5 bases). The V end lost 2 bases, the J end lost 2 bases, and 12 bases lay between the germline ends. The CDR3 length is 15 residues. Germline loops: CDR1 SGHVS, CDR2 FQNEAQ. CDR3 in amino acids: CASSLTGTGNYGYTF. Written as DNA, the CDR3 is TGTGCCAGCAGCTTAACGGGGACGGGGAACTATGGCTACACCTTC.

This clone was counted a few times. The genes are TRBV6-1 and TRBJ2-3; 12 bases match TRBD2. The length of the CDR3 is 15 residues. The germline gives CDR1 MNHNS, CDR2 SASEGT. V trimming: 7 bases; J trimming: 2 bases; junction bases outside the gene matches: 4. In DNA form, the CDR3 reads TGTGCCAGCACCTCTAGCGGGGGGGCCACAGATACGCAGTATTTT. This encodes CASTSSGGATDTQYF.

In regard to this clone: One end of the junction does not line up with germline, which may come from a read error. CDR3 in amino acids: CASSQDHRRNSGNTIYF. The CDR3 nucleotides read TGCGCCAGCAGCCAAGACCACAGACGGAACTCTGGAAACACCATATATTTT. This chain connects TRBV5-4 to TRBJ1-3; the D is unclear. Germline V gives CDR1 SGHNT, CDR2 YYREEE (reference sequence). The CDR3 runs 17 residues. Full variable domain (missing parts from reference TRBV5-4 and TRBJ1-3): ETGVTQSPTHLIKTRGQQVTLRCSSQSGHNTVSWYQQALGQGPQFIFQYYREEENGRGNFPPRFSGLQFPNYSSELNVNALELDDSALYLCASSQDHRRNSGNTIYFGEGSWLTVV.

The chain has TRBV6-5 and TRBJ1-1; no clear D gene. CDR1 MNHEY and CDR2 SVGAGI come from the germline V gene. The CDR3 runs to 15 residues. With 0 bases removed from V and 1 base from J, the gap between germline ends came to 9 bases. This CDR3 reads CASSYSTRGNTEAFF. DNA of the CDR3: TGTGCCAGCAGTTACTCTACACGGGGGAACACTGAAGCTTTCTTT.

The V call is TRBV7-2, the J call TRBJ2-5; D is perhaps TRBD1 (6 bases). Germline lookup yields CDR1 SGHTA and CDR2 FQGNSA. Trimming left V 1 base short and J 7 bases short, with 13 bases between. This CDR3 has 14 amino acids. CDR3 sequence (DNA): TGTGCCAGCAGCTTAGACGGCGAAGGGGGGACCCAGTACTTC. It translates to CASSLDGEGGTQYF.

This clone was seen a few times. The identical CDR3 is also encoded by other nucleotide sequences in the sample. The V call is TRBV7-2, the J call TRBJ1-2; D not certain. The CDR3 loop spans 13 amino acids. The germline V and J ends were trimmed by 1 base and 2 bases, with 5 bases remaining between them. Germline CDR1 is SGHTA and CDR2 is FQGNSA. The DNA for the CDR3 is TGTGCCAGCAGCTTAGGGCGGAACTATGGCTACACCTTC. Amino acid sequence: CASSLGRNYGYTF.

This clone has a handful of counts. This CDR3 reads CASGGQGTEAFF. The CDR3 DNA sequence: TGTGCCAGCGGGGGACAGGGGACTGAAGCTTTCTTT. The chain combines TRBV2 with TRBJ1-1; 10 bases match TRBD1. The CDR3 extends over 12 amino acids. V was clipped by 8 bases and J by 5 bases; unmatched bases: 2. The germline V gene has CDR1 SNHLY and CDR2 FYNNEI.

A few counts support this clone. The chain carries TRBV11-2 and TRBJ2-7; 8 bases are shared with TRBD1. The CDR3 covers 14 residues. Germline-derived CDR1 and CDR2 are SGHAT and FQNNGV. Trimming removed 3 bases from V and 3 bases from J; junction bases left unmatched: 4. DNA for the CDR3: TGTGCCAGCAGCTTCGGGACAGGACTCTACGAGCAGTACTTC. Protein product: CASSFGTGLYEQYF.

The gene calls are TRBV5-6 and TRBJ1-1; the D is unclear. The length of the CDR3 is 17 residues. V lost 6 bases and J 4 bases, leaving 25 bases between the germline ends. Germline V gene data show CDR1 as SGHDT and CDR2 as YYEEEE. The CDR3 nucleotides are TGTGCCAGCACCCGTAAGGAAGGGATTTGGTTGGTCACTGAAGCTTTCTTT. Protein: CASTRKEGIWLVTEAFF.

The rearrangement joins TRBV7-2 to TRBJ1-2, with D unclear. Germline-derived CDR1 and CDR2 are SGHTA and FQGNSA. V dropped 9 bases and J dropped 1 base, with 18 bases sitting between them. The CDR3 is made up of 15 amino acids. This CDR3 is CARSPIPGYNYGYTF. In DNA, the CDR3 is TGTGCCAGGAGCCCCATCCCCGGGTATAACTATGGCTACACCTTC.

This clone was found a few times. The chain employs TRBV6-5 and TRBJ2-1, with D hard to call. The CDR3 runs 11 residues. Germline V CDR1 and CDR2: MNHEY, SVGAGI. V was cut by 6 bases and J by 5 bases, with 5 bases left in between. The CDR3 DNA sequence: TGTGCCAGCAGGCGAAACAATGAGCAGTTCTTC. It encodes CASRRNNEQFF.

CDR3 loop: CASSGPSEAFF. The CDR3 nucleotides are TGTGCCAGTTCGGGACCGTCAGAAGCTTTCTTT. V usage is TRBV5-4 and J usage is TRBJ1-1; possible D gene TRBD1, 5 bases. Trimming stripped 8 bases from V and 8 bases from J, with 13 bases between. The CDR3 extends over 11 amino acids. Germline V lookup: CDR1 SGHNT, CDR2 YYREEE (reference sequence).

The chain carries TRBV7-8 and TRBJ2-7; TRBD1 agrees at 8 bases. Per the germline V gene, CDR1 is SGHVS and CDR2 is FQNEAQ. The CDR3 sequence is 14 residues long. J gave up 5 bases and V 1 base, and 4 bases lay outside the gene matches. This CDR3 reads CASSLVDRVDEQYF. As DNA, the CDR3 is TGTGCCAGCAGCTTAGTGGACAGGGTAGACGAGCAGTACTTC.

The genes are TRBV18 and TRBJ2-7; 7 positions match TRBD2. The V gene's germline CDR1 is KGHSH and CDR2 LQKENI. Losses at the gene ends were 2 bases for V and 3 bases for J; bases not matched to a gene: 4. The CDR3 has 14 amino acids. The CDR3 DNA reads as TGTGCCAGCTCACCAAGGGAGGGACTCTACGAGCAGTACTTC. This translates into CASSPREGLYEQYF.

The V gene is TRBV19, the J gene TRBJ1-2; the D is unclear. The V end lost 3 bases, the J end lost 2 bases, and 7 bases lay between the germline ends. Per germline, CDR1 LNHDA and CDR2 SQIVND (reference sequence). The CDR3 runs 13 residues. The CDR3 bases are TGTGCCAGTAGTATCGCAGCAAACTATGGCTACACCTTC. It specifies CASSIAANYGYTF.

This clone was seen only a few times. The CDR3 region has the DNA TGTGCCATCAGTGACGAGGCGGGGGTAGCCAAAAACATTCAGTACTTC. Translated, it gives CAISDEAGVAKNIQYF. This chain connects TRBV10-3 to TRBJ2-4; 7 nucleotides match TRBD2. CDR1 and CDR2 (germline): ENHRY, SYGVKD. The V segment lost 3 bases and the J segment 0 bases; nucleotides outside the gene matches: 5. This CDR3 is built from 16 residues.

This rearrangement joins TRBV20-1 to TRBJ2-2; D is uncertain. Germline V CDR1 and CDR2: DFQATT, SNEGSKA (reference sequence). The CDR3 runs 10 residues. Trimming removed 6 bases from V and 8 bases from J, with 7 bases in between. The CDR3 reads CSAPLGELFF. DNA of the CDR3: TGCAGTGCCCCTCTGGGGGAGCTGTTTTTT.

V gene TRBV7-8 combines with J gene TRBJ2-2, with D uncertain. CDR1 and CDR2 from the germline V gene are SGHVS and FQNEAQ. V shed 5 bases and J shed 2 bases, with 6 bases lying between them. This CDR3 contains 13 residues. CDR3 region: CASSGLNTGELFF. The CDR3 DNA follows: TGTGCCAGCAGCGGCCTTAACACCGGGGAGCTGTTTTTT.

The sample holds a few counts of this clone. The chain employs TRBV15 and TRBJ2-3; TRBD2 is a possible D gene (7 bases). V lost 5 bases to trimming and J lost 6 bases, with 12 bases between them. Germline CDR1 LNHNV, CDR2 YYDKDF (reference sequence). This CDR3 spans 13 amino acids. DNA of the CDR3: TGTGCCACCAGCCTCGCGGGGGCTGATACGCAGTATTTT. Translation: CATSLAGADTQYF.

Regarding this clone: A read error is possible here, since a much larger clone lies one base away. Other DNA sequences in this sample translate to the same CDR3. This chain connects TRBV6-6 to TRBJ2-3; D uncertain. CDR3 length equals 12 residues. V gave up 6 bases and J gave up 0 bases, with 4 bases separating them. CDR1 is MNHNY and CDR2 is SVGAGI in the germline V gene (reference sequence). In DNA, the CDR3 is TGTGCCAGCAGCCCGAGCACAGATACGCAGTATTTT. It is translated as CASSPSTDTQYF.

The chain links TRBV28 to TRBJ1-2; D unresolved. Germline V gene lookup returns CDR1 MDHEN and CDR2 SYDVKM. The CDR3 loop spans 15 amino acids. Trimming removed 5 bases from V and 2 bases from J, with 15 bases in between. CDR3 bases: TGTGCCAGCAGTCTCCCACAGTCCCCCAACTATGGCTACACCTTC. Protein sequence: CASSLPQSPNYGYTF.

Concerning this clone: The junction and the germline gene differ at one end; a read error may be behind it. The V gene is TRBV6-5, the J gene TRBJ2-1; tentative D call: TRBD1 (6 bases). Germline CDR1 is MNHEY and CDR2 is SVGAGI. The CDR3 has 12 amino acids. CDR3: CASSSATGEGVF. The CDR3 coding sequence is TGTGCCAGCAGTTCCGCGACAGGCGAAGGGGTCTTC.

This clone has more than one count but fewer than ten. CDR3: CASSQDQSDSEEAFF. CDR3 nucleotide sequence: TGTGCCAGCAGCCAAGATCAATCGGACAGCGAGGAAGCTTTCTTT. The chain employs TRBV14 and TRBJ1-1; tentative D call: TRBD1 (6 bases). The CDR3 runs 15 residues. Germline values: CDR1 SGHDN, CDR2 FVKESK. The V end lost 0 bases, the J end lost 8 bases, and 16 bases lay between the germline ends.

CDR3 nucleotides: TGTGCCAGCAGCTTGGCCTTAAAGACTGAAGCTTTCTTT. It yields the protein CASSLALKTEAFF. The rearrangement links TRBV5-4 to TRBJ1-1; D unclear. Germline lookup yields CDR1 SGHNT and CDR2 YYREEE (reference sequence). The V and J ends lost 0 bases and 5 bases respectively, with 8 bases between them. The CDR3 has 13 amino acids.

This clone has only a few counts. The rearrangement uses TRBV7-9 and TRBJ2-1; 13 bases fit TRBD2. The CDR3 covers 18 residues. The germline CDR1 and CDR2 sequences are SEHNR and FQNEAQ (reference sequence). J gave up 7 bases and V 4 bases, and 13 bases lay outside the gene matches. CDR3 coding DNA: TGTGCCAGCAGCTCTCGCTGGACTAGCGGGGGAGTTCAAAATGAGCAGTTCTTC. Its protein product is CASSSRWTSGGVQNEQFF. Combining the CDR3 with reference TRBV7-9 and TRBJ2-1 gives the whole variable domain DTGVSQNPRHKITKRGQNVTFRCDPISEHNRLYWYRQTLGQGPEFLTYFQNEAQLEKSRLLSDRFSAERPKGSFSTLEIQRTEQGDSAMYLCASSSRWTSGGVQNEQFFGPGTRLTVL.

This rearrangement joins TRBV25-1 to TRBJ2-7; the D gene is possibly TRBD2 (5 bases). The CDR3 has 12 amino acids. CDR1 MGHDK and CDR2 SYGVNS come from the germline V gene. V lost 2 bases to trimming and J lost 5 bases, with 7 bases between them. The CDR3 coding sequence is TGTGCCAGCAGTGAACTGACTAACGAGCAGTACTTC. Translating it yields CASSELTNEQYF.